Below, 18 T cell receptor beta chains from the same sample are listed, as sequenced in a study of control samples from healthy donors and cancer patients. Clones were sequenced by immunoSEQ multiplex PCR, and TCRdb holds only the in-frame ones, with some missing. This table has 180,000 or so clones, around 91% appearing once. Sequencing was performed on blood. These receptors came from a woman aged 25 to 39 in good health.

This chain uses TRBV5-6 with TRBJ1-6; maybe TRBD1 (5 bases). Trimming took 1 base from V and 8 from J, leaving 10 bases between them. In germline, CDR1 is SGHDT, CDR2 YYEEEE. The CDR3 covers 14 residues. CDR3 region: CASSLMGVDSPLHF. For the CDR3, the DNA is TGTGCCAGCAGCTTGATGGGGGTTGATTCACCCCTCCACTTT.

The chain links TRBV6-4 to TRBJ2-4, with a possible D match to TRBD2 (5 bases). Trimming left V 2 bases short and J 0 bases short, with 5 bases between. This CDR3 region has 14 residues. The germline V gene encodes CDR1 MRHNA and CDR2 SNTAGT. The CDR3 protein is CASSDREAKNIQYF. In DNA, the CDR3 is TGTGCCAGCAGTGACCGGGAAGCCAAAAACATTCAGTACTTC.

The sample holds a few counts of this clone. J is TRBJ2-1 and V is TRBV11-3; TRBD2 matches 13 bases. This CDR3 contains 16 residues. Germline V gives CDR1 SGHNT, CDR2 YENEEA. Losses at the gene ends were 1 base for V and 7 bases for J; bases not matched to a gene: 4. CDR3 DNA: TGTGCCAGCAGCTTAGTCGGGACTAGCGGGGTGAATGAGCAGTTCTTC. It translates to CASSLVGTSGVNEQFF.

This clone was seen only once. The CDR3 spells CASSPGTAHTEAFF. In DNA, the CDR3 is TGTGCCAGCAGCCCCGGGACAGCCCACACTGAAGCTTTCTTT. The V and J genes are TRBV28 and TRBJ1-1, with 7 bases fitting TRBD1. The ends lost 6 bases at V and 3 bases at J; junction bases unmatched: 7. Germline V gene data show CDR1 as MDHEN and CDR2 as SYDVKM. The CDR3 has 14 residues.

The chain carries TRBV5-4 and TRBJ2-5; TRBD2 matches 12 bases. This CDR3 contains 12 residues. V was pared by 10 bases and J by 4 bases, with 2 bases of the junction left unmatched. Germline V gives CDR1 SGHNT, CDR2 YYREEE (reference sequence). CDR3 region: CALGLAGETQYF. CDR3 in DNA: TGTGCCTTGGGACTAGCGGGAGAGACCCAGTACTTC.

The chain recombines TRBV6-5 with TRBJ2-5; 8 bases line up with TRBD1. Germline loops: CDR1 MNHEY, CDR2 SVGAGI. The trim removed 2 bases at V and 0 bases at J, leaving 2 bases unmatched. The CDR3 contains 15 residues. The CDR3 is CASSYRDRYQETQYF. The CDR3 DNA reads as TGTGCCAGCAGTTACCGGGACAGGTACCAAGAGACCCAGTACTTC.

The chain is built from TRBV7-6 and TRBJ2-5; D is unclear. The CDR3 loop spans 12 amino acids. The germline V and J ends were trimmed by 0 bases and 5 bases, with 4 bases remaining between them. Per germline, CDR1 SGHVS and CDR2 FNYEAQ. CDR3 sequence reads: CASSLAGETQYF. DNA for the CDR3: TGTGCCAGCAGCTTAGCGGGGGAGACCCAGTACTTC.

This clone has a single count. CDR3 region: CASTPGGTDTQYF. CDR3 bases: TGCGCCAGCACCCCCGGGGGGACAGATACGCAGTATTTT. The chain links TRBV10-1 to TRBJ2-3, with 7 bases matching TRBD2. Germline CDR1 and CDR2: WNHNN and SYGVQD (reference sequence). The J segment lost 3 bases and the V segment lost 7 bases, leaving 4 bases of the junction unmatched. The CDR3 extends over 13 amino acids.

The chain employs TRBV29-1 and TRBJ1-2; D is perhaps TRBD1 (5 bases). Per germline, CDR1 SQVTM and CDR2 ANQGSEA. The CDR3 spans 13 residues. V was trimmed by 7 bases and J by 5 bases, leaving 17 bases between them. CDR3 amino acids: CSAIDRVPYGYTF. CDR3 sequence (DNA): TGCAGCGCTATAGACAGAGTACCTTATGGCTACACCTTC.

The chain recombines TRBV7-3 with TRBJ2-1, with 10 bases lining up with TRBD2. The V and J ends lost 2 bases and 0 bases, in that order; junction bases with no gene match: 10. CDR3 length: 19 residues. Germline lookup yields CDR1 SGHTA and CDR2 FQGTGA. The CDR3 DNA reads as TGTGCCAGCAGCTTATCCCATCCTAGCGGGGGACACTCCTACAATGAGCAGTTCTTC. Its protein is CASSLSHPSGGHSYNEQFF.

V usage is TRBV20-1 and J usage is TRBJ1-2; 8 nucleotides match TRBD1. Germline CDR1 and CDR2: DFQATT and SNEGSKA (reference sequence). V lost 3 bases, J lost 3 bases, and 6 bases stayed unmatched. The CDR3 loop spans 14 amino acids. CDR3 protein: CSASWTGSYYGYTF. Written as DNA, the CDR3 is TGCAGTGCTAGTTGGACAGGGTCTTACTATGGCTACACCTTC.

This clone has a single count. The chain links TRBV7-6 to TRBJ2-7; the match to TRBD1 covers 7 bases. Trimming cost V 4 bases and J 0 bases; bases outside gene matches: 3. CDR3 length: 14 amino acids. Per the germline V gene, CDR1 is SGHVS and CDR2 is FNYEAQ. CDR3 in DNA: TGTGCCAGCAGCTCCGGGACAGTCTCCTACGAGCAGTACTTC. Amino acids: CASSSGTVSYEQYF. Filled out from reference TRBV7-6 and TRBJ2-7, the complete variable domain reads GAGVSQSPRYKVTKRGQDVALRCDPISGHVSLYWYRQALGQGPEFLTYFNYEAQQDKSGLPNDRFSAERPEGSISTLTIQRTEQRDSAMYRCASSSGTVSYEQYFGPGTRLTVT.

This clone was picked up a small number of times. This chain connects TRBV25-1 to TRBJ2-2; D not certain. The germline gives CDR1 MGHDK, CDR2 SYGVNS. Trimming left V 6 bases short and J 4 bases short, with 3 bases between. This CDR3 region has 11 residues. CDR3 coding DNA: TGTGCCAGCAGGGGCACCGGGGAGCTGTTTTTT. Translation gives CASRGTGELFF.

CDR3 coding DNA: TGTGCCAGCAGCTTGGCTCCCAGCTCCTACGAGCAGTACTTC. Translating gives CASSLAPSSYEQYF. V is TRBV5-6 and J is TRBJ2-7; unclear D gene. V gave up 0 bases and J gave up 0 bases, with 7 bases separating them. Germline V CDR1 and CDR2: SGHDT, YYEEEE. The CDR3 is 14 amino acids.

J is TRBJ2-5 and V is TRBV6-2 or TRBV6-3, with no clear D. Trimming stripped 2 bases from V and 5 bases from J, with 6 bases between. The CDR3 contains 12 residues. From germline, CDR1 is MNHEY and CDR2 SVGEGT. In DNA, the CDR3 is TGTGCCAGCAGTTACCCAAGGGAGACCCAGTACTTC. Its translation: CASSYPRETQYF.

CDR3 nucleotide sequence: TGTGCCAGCAAGGGGGGGGGCACAGATACGCAGTATTTT. The encoded protein is CASKGGGTDTQYF. The V gene is TRBV11-2, the J gene TRBJ2-3; tentative D call: TRBD2 (7 bases). V gave up 7 bases and J gave up 1 base, with 9 bases separating them. Germline lookup yields CDR1 SGHAT and CDR2 FQNNGV. This CDR3 has 13 residues. Using reference TRBV11-2 and TRBJ2-3 for the parts outside the CDR3, the full variable domain is EAGVAQSPRYKIIEKRQSVAFWCNPISGHATLYWYQQILGQGPKLLIQFQNNGVVDDSQLPKDRFSAERLKGVDSTLKIQPAKLEDSAVYLCASKGGGTDTQYFGPGTRLTVL.

The chain couples TRBV12-3 or TRBV12-4 to TRBJ2-3; possible D gene TRBD1, 6 bases. CDR3 length: 13 residues. V dropped 6 bases and J dropped 2 bases, with 9 bases sitting between them. The CDR3 is CASRRQDTDTQYF. For the CDR3, the DNA is TGTGCCAGCAGACGACAGGACACAGATACGCAGTATTTT.

This chain links TRBV6-1 with TRBJ2-7; TRBD2 agrees at 9 bases. The germline V gene encodes CDR1 MNHNS and CDR2 SASEGT. The CDR3 is made up of 12 amino acids. The ends lost 3 bases at V and 6 bases at J; junction bases unmatched: 0. As DNA, the CDR3 is TGTGCCAGCAGTGAGCGGGGGGGCGAGCAGTACTTC. It specifies CASSERGGEQYF.